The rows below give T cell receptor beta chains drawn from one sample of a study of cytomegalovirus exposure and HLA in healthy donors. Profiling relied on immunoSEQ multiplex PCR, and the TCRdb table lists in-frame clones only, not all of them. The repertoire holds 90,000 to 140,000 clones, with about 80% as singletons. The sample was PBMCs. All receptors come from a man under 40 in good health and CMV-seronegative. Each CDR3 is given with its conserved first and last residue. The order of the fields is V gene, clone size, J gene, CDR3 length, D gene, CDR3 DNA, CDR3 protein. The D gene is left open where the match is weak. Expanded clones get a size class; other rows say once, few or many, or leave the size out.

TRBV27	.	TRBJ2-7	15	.	TGTGCCAGCAGTTTCTCCCTGGACACTGCCTACGAGCAGTACTTC	CASSFSLDTAYEQYF
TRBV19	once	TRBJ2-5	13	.	TGTGCCAGTAGTGGTGGGAGTATGGAGACCCAGTACTTC	CASSGGSMETQYF
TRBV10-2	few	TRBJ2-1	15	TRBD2	TGCGCCAGCAGTCTACTAGCGGGAGTGGGCACTGAGCAGTTCTTC	CASSLLAGVGTEQFF
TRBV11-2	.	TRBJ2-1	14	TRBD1	TGTGCCAGTAGGACAGGGGGGGCCTACAATGAGCAGTTCTTC	CASRTGGAYNEQFF
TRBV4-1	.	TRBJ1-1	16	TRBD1	TGCGCCAGCAGCCAAGGAGGACAGGGCAGGCACACTGAAGCTTTCTTT	CASSQGGQGRHTEAFF
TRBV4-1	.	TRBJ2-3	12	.	TGCGCCAGCCGGACCCAGGGCGGTACGCAGTATTTT	CASRTQGGTQYF
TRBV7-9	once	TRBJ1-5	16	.	TGTGCCAGCAGCTTAGGAGGGTTCGGTAGCAATCAGCCCCAGCATTTT	CASSLGGFGSNQPQHF
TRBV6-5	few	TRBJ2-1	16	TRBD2	TGTGCCAGCAGTTACTCCGGGTCGCGGGGGGCGGGGGAGCAGTTCTTC	CASSYSGSRGAGEQFF
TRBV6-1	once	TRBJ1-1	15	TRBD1	TGTGCCAGCAGTGAAGGAATACCGGGACAGACTGAAGCTTTCTTT	CASSEGIPGQTEAFF
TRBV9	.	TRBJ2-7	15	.	TGTGCCAGCAGCGTAGCCCCGGGAGTCTCCTACGAGCAGTACTTC	CASSVAPGVSYEQYF
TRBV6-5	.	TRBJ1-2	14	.	TGTGCCAGCAGTTACTCACCGGGGAACTATGGCTACACCTTC	CASSYSPGNYGYTF
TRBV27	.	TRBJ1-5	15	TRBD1	TGTGCCAGCAGTCCCGGGACAGGGTACAATCAGCCCCAGCATTTT	CASSPGTGYNQPQHF
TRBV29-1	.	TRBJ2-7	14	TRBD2	TGCAGCGTTGAAGATAGCGGGCAGGGTTACGAGCAGTACTTC	CSVEDSGQGYEQYF
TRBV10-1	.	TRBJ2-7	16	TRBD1	TGCGCCAGCAAAATAAAACCCGGGACAGGGGTATACGAGCAGTACTTC	CASKIKPGTGVYEQYF
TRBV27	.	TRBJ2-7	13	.	TGTGCCAGCGCTCCGGGGGGCCCCTACGAGCAGTACTTC	CASAPGGPYEQYF
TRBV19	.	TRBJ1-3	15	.	TGTGCCAGTAGTACGGACAGTAACTCTGGAAACACCATATATTTT	CASSTDSNSGNTIYF
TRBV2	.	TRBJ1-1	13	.	TGTGCCAGCGGAGCGGAGGTGAACACTGAAGCTTTCTTT	CASGAEVNTEAFF
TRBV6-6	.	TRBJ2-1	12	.	TGTGCCAGCAGTTATGGGCAGAATGAGCAGTTCTTC	CASSYGQNEQFF
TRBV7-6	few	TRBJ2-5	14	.	TGTGCCAGCAGCTTGTTGGCGGGCAGGGAGACCCAGTACTTC	CASSLLAGRETQYF
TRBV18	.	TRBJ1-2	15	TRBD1	TGTGCCAGCTCACCATGGGACAGGTCCAACTATGGCTACACCTTC	CASSPWDRSNYGYTF
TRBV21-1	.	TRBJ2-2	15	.	TGTGCCAGCAGCAAAGCGCTAAAGGGGGCCGGGGAGCTGTTTTTT	CASSKALKGAGELFF
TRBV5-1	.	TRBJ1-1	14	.	TGCGCCAGCAGCGCTGGGCGGGAGAACACTGAAGCTTTCTTT	CASSAGRENTEAFF
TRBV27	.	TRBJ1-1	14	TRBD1	TGTGCCAGCAGTTTCGTGGCAGGGGGCACTGAAGCTTTCTTT	CASSFVAGGTEAFF
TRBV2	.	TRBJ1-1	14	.	TGTGCCAGCAGTACGACAGGAGGCGGCACTGAAGCTTTCTTT	CASSTTGGGTEAFF
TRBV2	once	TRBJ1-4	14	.	TGTGCCAGCAGTACAGGGCTCGGGGTTGAAAAACTGTTTTTT	CASSTGLGVEKLFF
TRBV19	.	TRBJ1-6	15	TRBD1	TGTGCCAGTACGGACAGGCCAACCAGGGAATCACCCCTCCACTTT	CASTDRPTRESPLHF
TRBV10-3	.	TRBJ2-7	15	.	TGTGCCATCAGTGGAGGGAGTGGGAGCTCCTACGAGCAGTACTTC	CAISGGSGSSYEQYF
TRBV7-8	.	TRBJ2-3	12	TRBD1	TGTGCCAGCAGACAGGGGGCGAATACGCAGTATTTT	CASRQGANTQYF
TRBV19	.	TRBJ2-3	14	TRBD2	TGTGCCAGTAGACTGACTAGCGGGAGGGATACGCAGTATTTT	CASRLTSGRDTQYF
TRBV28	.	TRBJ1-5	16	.	TGTGCCAGCAGATCCCCGGGGGAATATAGCAATCAGCCCCAGCATTTT	CASRSPGEYSNQPQHF
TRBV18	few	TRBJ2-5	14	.	TGTGCCAGCTCACCGGGCAGAAGCCAAGAGACCCAGTACTTC	CASSPGRSQETQYF
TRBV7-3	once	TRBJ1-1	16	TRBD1	TGTGCCAGCAGCTTAGAGCCGGGACAGGGGGAAACTGAAGCTTTCTTT	CASSLEPGQGETEAFF
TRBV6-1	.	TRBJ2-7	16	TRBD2	TGTGCCAGCAGTGTATTTCTAGCGGAGCACCCCTACGAGCAGTACTTC	CASSVFLAEHPYEQYF
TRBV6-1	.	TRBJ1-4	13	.	TGTGCCAGCAGTGAGCTATTTAGTGAAAAACTGTTTTTT	CASSELFSEKLFF
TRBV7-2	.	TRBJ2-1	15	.	TGTGCCAGCAGGGACGCGGGGACTTCCTACAATGAGCAGTTCTTC	CASRDAGTSYNEQFF
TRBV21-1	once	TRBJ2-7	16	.	TGTGCCAGCAGCAAGGAGAGGGGACAGAGCTCCTACGAGCAGTACTTC	CASSKERGQSSYEQYF
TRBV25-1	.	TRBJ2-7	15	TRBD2	TGTGCCAGCAAGCCCGGGCTAGCGGGAGGCGGCGAGCAGTACTTC	CASKPGLAGGGEQYF
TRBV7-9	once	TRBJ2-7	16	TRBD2	TGTGCCAGCAGTAGTCTAGCGGGAGGGCGTAGTTACGAGCAGTACTTC	CASSSLAGGRSYEQYF
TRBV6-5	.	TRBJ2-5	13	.	TGTGCCAGCACTTCAGGGGACCAAGAGACCCAGTACTTC	CASTSGDQETQYF
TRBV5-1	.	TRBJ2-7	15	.	TGCGCCAGCAGCTTAACTGGGACATTTTTTGACGAGCAGTACTTC	CASSLTGTFFDEQYF
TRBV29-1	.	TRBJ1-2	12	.	TGCAGCGTTGAACGGGGGGGCTATGGCTACACCTTC	CSVERGGYGYTF
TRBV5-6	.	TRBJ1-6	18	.	TGTGCCAGCAGCTTCGGGGTAGGGTTAAGCTCCTATAATTCACCCCTCCACTTT	CASSFGVGLSSYNSPLHF
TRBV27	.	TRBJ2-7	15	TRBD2	TGTGCCAGCTCGTTGTCCGGGACTAGCCCCTACGAGCAGTACTTC	CASSLSGTSPYEQYF
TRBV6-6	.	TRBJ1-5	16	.	TGTGCCAGCAGTCCCGTAGGCGGGGTGGGCAATCAGCCCCAGCATTTT	CASSPVGGVGNQPQHF
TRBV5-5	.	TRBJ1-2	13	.	TGTGCCAGCAGCCTAGGGGATGTATATGGCTACACCTTC	CASSLGDVYGYTF
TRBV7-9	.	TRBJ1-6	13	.	TGTGCCAGCAGCTTAGACGGTAGTTCACCCCTCCACTTT	CASSLDGSSPLHF
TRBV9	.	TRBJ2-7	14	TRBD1	TGTGCCAGCAGCTCCGGGACAGGCTCCTACGAGCAGTACTTC	CASSSGTGSYEQYF
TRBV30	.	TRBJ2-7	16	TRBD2	TGTGCCTGGAGTGTACAGGCGAGGGGAGGGGAGTACGAGCAGTACTTC	CAWSVQARGGEYEQYF
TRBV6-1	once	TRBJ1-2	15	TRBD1	TGTGCCAGCAGTAGCCGGGACAGGGGGTTCGACGGCTACACCTTC	CASSSRDRGFDGYTF
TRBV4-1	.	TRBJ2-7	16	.	TGCGCCAGCAGCCAAGATCCCGGCGGTGGTTACGACGAGCAGTACTTC	CASSQDPGGGYDEQYF
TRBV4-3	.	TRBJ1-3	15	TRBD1	TGCGCCAGCAGCCAAGGGAGGGGGCCCGGAAACACCATATATTTT	CASSQGRGPGNTIYF
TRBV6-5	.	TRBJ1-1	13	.	TGTGCCAGCAGTGAACAGACGAACACTGAAGCTTTCTTT	CASSEQTNTEAFF
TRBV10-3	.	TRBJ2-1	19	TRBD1	TGTGCCATCAGTGAGTCGATCTTTAAGACAGGGGGTTCATCCAATGAGCAGTTCTTC	CAISESIFKTGGSSNEQFF
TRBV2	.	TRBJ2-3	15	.	TGTGCCAGCAGTGATGAGGGATGGGGCACAGATACGCAGTATTTT	CASSDEGWGTDTQYF
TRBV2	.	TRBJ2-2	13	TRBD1	TGTGCCAGCAGCTGGGACAGGGTGGGGGAGCTGTTTTTT	CASSWDRVGELFF
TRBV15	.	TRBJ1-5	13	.	TGTGCCACCGCCAGGTCTAGCAATCAGCCCCAGCATTTT	CATARSSNQPQHF